The 10 T cell receptor beta chains below were found in one sample sequenced in a study of cytomegalovirus exposure and HLA in healthy donors. Primers: 60 Vbeta forward and 13 Jbeta reverse. Only in-frame clones appear in the TCRdb table, and some are missing; sequencing was by immunoSEQ multiplex PCR. The sample carries fewer than 120,000 clones, around 85% recorded once. Source material: PBMCs. These receptors were obtained from a man in his forties in good health and CMV-seronegative.

The V and J genes are TRBV5-4 and TRBJ1-5; unclear D gene. The CDR3 has 12 amino acids. V lost 1 base to trimming and J lost 5 bases, with 4 bases between them. Germline V lookup: CDR1 SGHNT, CDR2 YYREEE (reference sequence). The CDR3 nucleotides read TGTGCCAGCAGCTTGCCTGATCAGCCCCAGCATTTT. Translation: CASSLPDQPQHF.

The rearrangement joins TRBV5-1 to TRBJ2-3, with TRBD1 matching 8 bases. V was clipped by 3 bases and J by 2 bases; unmatched bases: 5. The germline gives CDR1 SGHRS, CDR2 YFSETQ. The CDR3 runs 15 residues. This CDR3 is CASSSGTGVTDTQYF. The CDR3 bases are TGCGCCAGCAGCTCCGGGACAGGAGTCACAGATACGCAGTATTTT.

V is TRBV7-2 and J is TRBJ1-3; D is undetermined. V was trimmed by 5 bases and J by 4 bases, leaving 15 bases between them. The V gene's germline CDR1 is SGHTA and CDR2 FQGNSA. This CDR3 is built from 15 residues. In DNA form, the CDR3 reads TGTGCCAGCAGCAAAGAGGGATTATCCGGAAACACCATATATTTT. It is translated as CASSKEGLSGNTIYF.

The rearrangement links TRBV14 to TRBJ2-7, with D unclear. CDR3 length: 15 residues. Deletions cut 0 bases from V and 5 bases from J, with 14 bases between. CDR1 is SGHDN, CDR2 FVKESK, per germline. The CDR3 loop reads CASSQDSQFFNEQYF. CDR3 sequence (DNA): TGTGCCAGCAGCCAAGATTCTCAGTTCTTCAACGAGCAGTACTTC.

The chain joins TRBV19 to TRBJ1-2; a possible D gene is TRBD1 (6 bases). Germline CDR1 LNHDA, CDR2 SQIVND (reference sequence). The germline V and J ends were trimmed by 4 bases and 8 bases, with 14 bases remaining between them. There are 13 residues in the CDR3. CDR3 DNA sequence: TGTGCCAGTAGTAGGGGACACCGGTCGGGCTACACCTTC. The encoded protein is CASSRGHRSGYTF.

The gene calls are TRBV28 and TRBJ2-7; tentatively, D is TRBD2 (5 bases). The CDR3 runs 15 residues. Per the germline V gene, CDR1 is MDHEN and CDR2 is SYDVKM. Trimming removed 7 bases from V and 5 bases from J, with 21 bases in between. CDR3 amino acids: CASNREHSLRNEQYF. The CDR3 nucleotides are TGTGCCAGCAACCGGGAACACTCCCTTCGGAACGAGCAGTACTTC.

The chain couples TRBV28 to TRBJ2-1, with TRBD1 as a possible D gene (5 bases). The CDR3 contains 14 residues. Trimming stripped 2 bases from V and 10 bases from J, with 15 bases between. The germline V gene has CDR1 MDHEN and CDR2 SYDVKM. In DNA form, the CDR3 reads TGTGCCAGCAGTTTAAACTTATACAGGCGAGAGCAGTTCTTC. Its translation: CASSLNLYRREQFF. The full variable domain, in which reference TRBV28 and TRBJ2-1 provide the parts outside the CDR3, is DVKVTQSSRYLVKRTGEKVFLECVQDMDHENMFWYRQDPGLGLRLIYFSYDVKMKEKGDIPEGYSVSREKKERFSLILESASTNQTSMYLCASSLNLYRREQFFGPGTRLTVL.

The chain links TRBV7-2 to TRBJ1-5; D gene unclear. This CDR3 has 11 residues. From germline, CDR1 is SGHTA and CDR2 FQGNSA. V lost 8 bases to trimming and J lost 7 bases, with 9 bases between them. The chain's CDR3 is CASGTGQPQHF. CDR3 sequence (DNA): TGTGCCAGCGGTACGGGACAGCCCCAGCATTTT.

The chain combines TRBV7-8 with TRBJ1-2; no reliable D call. This CDR3 contains 13 residues. Germline-derived CDR1 and CDR2 are SGHVS and FQNEAQ. Trimming shortened V by 3 bases and J by 8 bases, and 13 bases separated the two germline ends. The CDR3 DNA sequence: TGTGCCAGCAGCTTGGAGGGCAGAAGAGGCTACACCTTC. It is translated as CASSLEGRRGYTF.

The CDR3 protein is CASSWGQGNNQPQHF. In DNA, the CDR3 is TGTGCCAGCAGTTGGGGGCAGGGAAACAATCAGCCCCAGCATTTT. The chain joins TRBV28 to TRBJ1-5; TRBD1 might be the D (6 bases). CDR3 length equals 15 residues. V lost 4 bases to trimming and J lost 3 bases, with 13 bases between them. Germline assignment: CDR1 MDHEN and CDR2 SYDVKM.